The TCR beta chain described here comes from a study of T cells after yellow fever vaccination. From germline, CDR1 is SGHRS and CDR2 YFSETQ. The V and J ends lost 0 bases and 12 bases, in that order; junction bases with no gene match: 10. The CDR3 covers 14 residues. MiXCR was run by TCRdb on the 5' RACE reads, yielding one entry per CDR3 protein. The table lists some 260,000 distinct CDR3 sequences, 5.2% of them singletons, with roughly 3.5% in the top ten. The receptor was isolated from a man in his late teens or twenties who received the YFV17D yellow fever vaccine. This sequence joins TRBV5-1 and TRBJ1-1; 8 bases line up with TRBD1. The sequencing used CD4+ T cells sorted from PBMCs, collected on the day of the yellow fever booster vaccination. The CDR3 loop is CASSLAVATGVTFF. The CDR3 nucleotides read TGCGCCAGCAGCTTGGCCGTCGCGACAGGGGTGACTTTCTTT.